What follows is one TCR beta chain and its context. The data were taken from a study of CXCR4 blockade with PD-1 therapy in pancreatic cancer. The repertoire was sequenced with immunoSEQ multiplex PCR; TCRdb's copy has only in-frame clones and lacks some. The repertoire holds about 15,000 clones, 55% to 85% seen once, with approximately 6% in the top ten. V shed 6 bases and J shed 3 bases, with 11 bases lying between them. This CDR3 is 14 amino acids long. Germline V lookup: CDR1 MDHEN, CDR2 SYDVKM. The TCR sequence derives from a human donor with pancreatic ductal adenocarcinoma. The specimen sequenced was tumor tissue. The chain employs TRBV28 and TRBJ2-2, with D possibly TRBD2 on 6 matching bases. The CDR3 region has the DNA TGTGCCAGCAGCCGGCTAGCGTACACCGGGGAGCTGTTTTTT. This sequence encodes CASSRLAYTGELFF.